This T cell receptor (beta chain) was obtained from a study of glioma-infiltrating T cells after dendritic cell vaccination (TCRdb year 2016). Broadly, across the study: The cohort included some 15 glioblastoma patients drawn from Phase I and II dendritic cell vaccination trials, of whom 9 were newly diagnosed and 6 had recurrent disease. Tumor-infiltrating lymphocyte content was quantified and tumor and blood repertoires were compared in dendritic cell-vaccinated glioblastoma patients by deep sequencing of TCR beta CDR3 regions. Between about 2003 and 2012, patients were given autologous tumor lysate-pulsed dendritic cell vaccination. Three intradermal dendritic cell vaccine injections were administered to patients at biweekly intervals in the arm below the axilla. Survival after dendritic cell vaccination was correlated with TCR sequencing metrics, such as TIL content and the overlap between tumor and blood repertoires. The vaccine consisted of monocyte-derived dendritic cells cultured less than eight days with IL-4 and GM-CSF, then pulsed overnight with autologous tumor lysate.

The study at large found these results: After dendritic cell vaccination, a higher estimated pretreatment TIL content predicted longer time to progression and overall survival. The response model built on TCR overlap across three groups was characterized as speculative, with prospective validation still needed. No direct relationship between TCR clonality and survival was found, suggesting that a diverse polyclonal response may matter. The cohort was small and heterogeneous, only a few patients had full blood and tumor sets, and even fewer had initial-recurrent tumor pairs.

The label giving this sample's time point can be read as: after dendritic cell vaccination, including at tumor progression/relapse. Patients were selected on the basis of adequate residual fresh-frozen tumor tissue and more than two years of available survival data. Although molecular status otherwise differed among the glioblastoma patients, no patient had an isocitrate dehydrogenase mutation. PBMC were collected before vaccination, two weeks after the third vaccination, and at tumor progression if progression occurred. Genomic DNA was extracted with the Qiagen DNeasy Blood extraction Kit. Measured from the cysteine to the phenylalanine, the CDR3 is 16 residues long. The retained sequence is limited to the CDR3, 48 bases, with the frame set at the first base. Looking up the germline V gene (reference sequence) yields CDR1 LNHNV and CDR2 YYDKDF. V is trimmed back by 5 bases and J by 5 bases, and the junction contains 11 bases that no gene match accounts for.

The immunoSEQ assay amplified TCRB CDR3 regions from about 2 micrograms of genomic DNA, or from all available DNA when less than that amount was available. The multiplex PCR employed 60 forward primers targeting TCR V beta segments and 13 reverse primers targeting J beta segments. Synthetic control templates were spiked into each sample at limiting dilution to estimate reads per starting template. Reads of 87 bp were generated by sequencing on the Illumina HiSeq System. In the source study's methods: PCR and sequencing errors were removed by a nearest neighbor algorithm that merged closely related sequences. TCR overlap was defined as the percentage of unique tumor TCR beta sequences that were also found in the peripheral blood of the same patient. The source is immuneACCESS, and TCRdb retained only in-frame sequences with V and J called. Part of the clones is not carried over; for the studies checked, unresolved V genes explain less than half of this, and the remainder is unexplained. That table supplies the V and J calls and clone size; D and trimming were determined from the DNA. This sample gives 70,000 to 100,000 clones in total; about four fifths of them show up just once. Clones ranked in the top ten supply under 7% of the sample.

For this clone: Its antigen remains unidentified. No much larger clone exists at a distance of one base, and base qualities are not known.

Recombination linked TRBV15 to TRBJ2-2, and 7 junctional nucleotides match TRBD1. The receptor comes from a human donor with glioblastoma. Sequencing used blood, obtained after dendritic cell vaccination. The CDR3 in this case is CATSEQPDRPTGELFF. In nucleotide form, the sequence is TGTGCCACCAGCGAACAACCGGACAGGCCTACCGGGGAGCTGTTTTTT.